The T cell receptor beta chain under discussion was sequenced for a study of T cell changes during pregnancy in multiple sclerosis. CDR3 length equals 18 residues. From germline, CDR1 is SEHNR and CDR2 FQNEAQ (reference sequence). The junction had 6 bases not matched to a gene; V was cut back by 3 bases and J by 0 bases. Data came from immunoSEQ multiplex PCR; TCRdb stores just in-frame clones and leaves some out. The sample consists of some 71,000 clones, about 91% of them appearing once. The sample consisted of CD4+ T cells from peripheral blood mononuclear cells, taken in the third trimester of pregnancy. V and J are TRBV7-9 and TRBJ1-6, with TRBD1 matching 9 bases. This receptor was obtained from a female donor in good health, enrolled as a control in a pregnancy study. CDR3 region: CASSFGQGLGSYNSPLHF. The CDR3, as DNA: TGTGCCAGCAGCTTCGGACAGGGGCTTGGCTCCTATAATTCACCCCTCCACTTT.